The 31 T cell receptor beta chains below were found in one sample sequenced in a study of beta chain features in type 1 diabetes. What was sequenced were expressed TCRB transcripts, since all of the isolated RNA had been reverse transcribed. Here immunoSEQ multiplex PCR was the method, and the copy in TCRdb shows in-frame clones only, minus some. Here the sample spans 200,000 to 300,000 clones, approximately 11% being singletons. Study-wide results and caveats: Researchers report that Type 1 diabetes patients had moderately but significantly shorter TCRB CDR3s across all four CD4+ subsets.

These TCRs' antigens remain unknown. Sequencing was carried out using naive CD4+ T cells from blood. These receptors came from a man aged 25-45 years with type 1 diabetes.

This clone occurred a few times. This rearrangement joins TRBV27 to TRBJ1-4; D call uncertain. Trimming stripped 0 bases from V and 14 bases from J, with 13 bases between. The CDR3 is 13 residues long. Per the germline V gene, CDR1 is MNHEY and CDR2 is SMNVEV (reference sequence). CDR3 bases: TGTGCCAGCAGTTTATCTGACACCGGTTACCTGTTTTTT. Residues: CASSLSDTGYLFF.

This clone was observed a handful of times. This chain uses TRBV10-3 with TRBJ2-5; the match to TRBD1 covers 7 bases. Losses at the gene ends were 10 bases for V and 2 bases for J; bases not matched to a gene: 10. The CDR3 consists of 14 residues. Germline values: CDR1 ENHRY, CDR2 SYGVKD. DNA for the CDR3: TGTGCCACTACTAAAACAGGGGAACAAGAGACCCAGTACTTC. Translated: CATTKTGEQETQYF.

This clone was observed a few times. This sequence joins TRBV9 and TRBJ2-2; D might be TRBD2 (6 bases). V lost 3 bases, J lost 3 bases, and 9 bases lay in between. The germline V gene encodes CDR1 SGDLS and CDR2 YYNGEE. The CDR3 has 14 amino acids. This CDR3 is CASSEGLHTGELFF. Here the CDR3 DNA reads TGTGCCAGCAGCGAGGGACTCCACACCGGGGAGCTGTTTTTT.

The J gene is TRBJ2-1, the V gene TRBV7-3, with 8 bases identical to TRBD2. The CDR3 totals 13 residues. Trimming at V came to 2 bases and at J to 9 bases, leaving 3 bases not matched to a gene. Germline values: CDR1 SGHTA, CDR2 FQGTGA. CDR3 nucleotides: TGTGCCAGCAGCTTAGGTCTAGCGGGTGAGCAGTTCTTC. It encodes CASSLGLAGEQFF.

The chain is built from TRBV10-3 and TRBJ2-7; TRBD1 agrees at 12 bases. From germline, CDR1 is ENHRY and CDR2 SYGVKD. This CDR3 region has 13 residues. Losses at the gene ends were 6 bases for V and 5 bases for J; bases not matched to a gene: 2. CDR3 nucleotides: TGTGCCATCAGAGGGACAGGGGGCCACGAGCAGTACTTC. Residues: CAIRGTGGHEQYF.

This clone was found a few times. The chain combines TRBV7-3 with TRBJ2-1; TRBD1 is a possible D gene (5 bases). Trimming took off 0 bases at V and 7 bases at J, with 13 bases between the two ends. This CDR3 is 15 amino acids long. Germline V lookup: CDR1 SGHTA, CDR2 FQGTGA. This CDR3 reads CASSLTGPKGNEQFF. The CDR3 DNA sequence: TGTGCCAGCAGCTTAACTGGCCCGAAGGGGAATGAGCAGTTCTTC. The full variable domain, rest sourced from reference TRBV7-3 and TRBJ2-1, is GAGVSQTPSNKVTEKGKYVELRCDPISGHTALYWYRQSLGQGPEFLIYFQGTGAADDSGLPNDRFFAVRPEGSVSTLKIQRTERGDSAVYLCASSLTGPKGNEQFFGPGTRLTVL.

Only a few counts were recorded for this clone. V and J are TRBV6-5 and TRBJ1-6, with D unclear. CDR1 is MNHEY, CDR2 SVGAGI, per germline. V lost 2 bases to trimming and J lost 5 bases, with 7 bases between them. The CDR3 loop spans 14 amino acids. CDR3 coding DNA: TGTGCCAGCAGTTACCGTCCTGATAATTCACCCCTCCACTTT. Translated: CASSYRPDNSPLHF.

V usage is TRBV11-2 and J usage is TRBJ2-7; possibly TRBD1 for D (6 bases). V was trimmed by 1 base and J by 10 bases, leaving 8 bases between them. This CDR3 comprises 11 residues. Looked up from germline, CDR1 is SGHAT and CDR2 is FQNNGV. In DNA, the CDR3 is TGTGCCAGCAGCTTAGGTGGGGGCCAGTACTTC. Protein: CASSLGGGQYF.

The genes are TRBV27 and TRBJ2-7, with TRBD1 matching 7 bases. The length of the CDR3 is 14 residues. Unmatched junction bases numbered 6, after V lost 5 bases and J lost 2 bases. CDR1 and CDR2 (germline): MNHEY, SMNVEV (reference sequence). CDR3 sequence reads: CASSPGTEPYEQYF. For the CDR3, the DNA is TGTGCCAGCAGTCCCGGGACAGAGCCCTACGAGCAGTACTTC.

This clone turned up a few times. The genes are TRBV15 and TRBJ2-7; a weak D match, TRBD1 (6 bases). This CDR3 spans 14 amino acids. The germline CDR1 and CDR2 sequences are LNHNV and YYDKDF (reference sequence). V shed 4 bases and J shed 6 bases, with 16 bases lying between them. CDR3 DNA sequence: TGTGCCACCAGCAAAGACCTCGGACAGCTCGAGCAGTACTTC. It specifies CATSKDLGQLEQYF.

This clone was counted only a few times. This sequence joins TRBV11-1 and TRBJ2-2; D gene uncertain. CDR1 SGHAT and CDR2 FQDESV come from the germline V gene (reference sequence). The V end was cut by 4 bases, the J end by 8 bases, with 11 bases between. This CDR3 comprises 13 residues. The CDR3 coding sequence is TGTGCCAGCAGCTCAGGATTAACAGGGGAGCTGTTTTTT. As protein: CASSSGLTGELFF.

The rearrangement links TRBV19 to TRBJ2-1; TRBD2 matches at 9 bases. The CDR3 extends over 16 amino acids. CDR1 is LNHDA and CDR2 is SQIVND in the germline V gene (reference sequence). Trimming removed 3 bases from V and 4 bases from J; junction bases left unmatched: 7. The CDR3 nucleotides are TGTGCCAGTAGTATCACTAGCGGGCACTTTTACAATGAGCAGTTCTTC. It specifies CASSITSGHFYNEQFF.

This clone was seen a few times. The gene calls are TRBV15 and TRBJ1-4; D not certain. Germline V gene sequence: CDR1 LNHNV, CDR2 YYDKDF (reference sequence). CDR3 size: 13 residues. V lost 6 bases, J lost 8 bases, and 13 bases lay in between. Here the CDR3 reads CATRGGMEEKLFF. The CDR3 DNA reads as TGTGCCACCAGGGGAGGGATGGAGGAAAAACTGTTTTTT.

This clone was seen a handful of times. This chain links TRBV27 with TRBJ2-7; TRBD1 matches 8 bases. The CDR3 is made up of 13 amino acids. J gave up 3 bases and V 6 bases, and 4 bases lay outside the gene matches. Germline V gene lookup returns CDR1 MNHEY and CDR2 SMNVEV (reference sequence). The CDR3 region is CASRRTGSYEQYF. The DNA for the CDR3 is TGTGCCAGCAGGCGGACAGGGAGCTACGAGCAGTACTTC.

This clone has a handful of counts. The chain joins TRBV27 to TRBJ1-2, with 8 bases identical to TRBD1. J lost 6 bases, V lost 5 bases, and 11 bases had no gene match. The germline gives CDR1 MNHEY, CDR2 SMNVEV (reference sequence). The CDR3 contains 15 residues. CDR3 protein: CASSQDTTGADGYTF. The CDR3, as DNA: TGTGCCAGCAGTCAAGACACGACAGGGGCGGATGGCTACACCTTC.

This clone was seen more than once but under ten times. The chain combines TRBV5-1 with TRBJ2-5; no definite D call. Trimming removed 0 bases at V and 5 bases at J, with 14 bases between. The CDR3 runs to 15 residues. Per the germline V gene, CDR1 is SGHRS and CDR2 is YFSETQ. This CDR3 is CASSLVAAVEETQYF. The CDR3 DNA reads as TGCGCCAGCAGCTTGGTAGCCGCCGTCGAGGAGACCCAGTACTTC.

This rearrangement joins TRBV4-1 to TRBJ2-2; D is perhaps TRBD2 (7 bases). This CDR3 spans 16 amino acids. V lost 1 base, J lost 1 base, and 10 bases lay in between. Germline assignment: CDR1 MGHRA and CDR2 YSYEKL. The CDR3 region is CASSQGGGGNTGELFF. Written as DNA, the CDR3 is TGCGCCAGCAGCCAAGGAGGGGGGGGGAACACCGGGGAGCTGTTTTTT.

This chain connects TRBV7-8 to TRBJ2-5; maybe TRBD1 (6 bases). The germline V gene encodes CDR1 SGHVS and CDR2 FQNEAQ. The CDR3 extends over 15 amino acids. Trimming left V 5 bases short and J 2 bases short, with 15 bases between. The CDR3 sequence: CASSTSRTAQETQYF. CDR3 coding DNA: TGTGCCAGCAGCACTTCTCGGACAGCTCAAGAGACCCAGTACTTC.

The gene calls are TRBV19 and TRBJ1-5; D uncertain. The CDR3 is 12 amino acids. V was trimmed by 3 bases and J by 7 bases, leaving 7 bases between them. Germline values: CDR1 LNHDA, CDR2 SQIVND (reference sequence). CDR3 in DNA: TGTGCCAGTAGTATTGAACGGCAGCCCCAGCATTTT. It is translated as CASSIERQPQHF.

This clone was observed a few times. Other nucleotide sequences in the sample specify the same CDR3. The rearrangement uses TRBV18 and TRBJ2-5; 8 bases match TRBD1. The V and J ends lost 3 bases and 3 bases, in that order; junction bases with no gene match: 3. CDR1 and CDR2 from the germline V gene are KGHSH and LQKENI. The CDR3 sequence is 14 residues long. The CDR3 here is CASSPGTGEETQYF. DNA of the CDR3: TGTGCCAGCTCACCCGGGACAGGAGAAGAGACCCAGTACTTC.

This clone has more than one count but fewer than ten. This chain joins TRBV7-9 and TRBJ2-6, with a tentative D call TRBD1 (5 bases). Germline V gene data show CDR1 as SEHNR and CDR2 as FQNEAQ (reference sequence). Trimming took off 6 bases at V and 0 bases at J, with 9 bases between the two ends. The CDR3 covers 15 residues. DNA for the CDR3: TGTGCCAGCAGAAGACAGTTCTCTGGGGCCAACGTCCTGACTTTC. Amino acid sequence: CASRRQFSGANVLTF.

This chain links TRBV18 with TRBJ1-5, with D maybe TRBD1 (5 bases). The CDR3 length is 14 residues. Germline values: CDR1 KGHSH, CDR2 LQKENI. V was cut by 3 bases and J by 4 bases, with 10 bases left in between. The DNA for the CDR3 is TGTGCCAGCTCACCTCGAGACAGTAATCAGCCCCAGCATTTT. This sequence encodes CASSPRDSNQPQHF.

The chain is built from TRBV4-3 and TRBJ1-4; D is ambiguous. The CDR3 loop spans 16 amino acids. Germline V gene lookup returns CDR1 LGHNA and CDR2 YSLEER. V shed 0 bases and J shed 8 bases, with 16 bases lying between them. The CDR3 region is CASSQEGRAREEKLFF. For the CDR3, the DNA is TGCGCCAGCAGCCAAGAGGGGAGGGCGAGGGAAGAAAAACTGTTTTTT.

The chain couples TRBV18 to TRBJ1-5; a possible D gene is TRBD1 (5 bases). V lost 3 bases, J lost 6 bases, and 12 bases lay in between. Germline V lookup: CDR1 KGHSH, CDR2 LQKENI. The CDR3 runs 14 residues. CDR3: CASSPGEGVQPQHF. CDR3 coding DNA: TGTGCCAGCTCACCGGGGGAGGGTGTTCAGCCCCAGCATTTT.

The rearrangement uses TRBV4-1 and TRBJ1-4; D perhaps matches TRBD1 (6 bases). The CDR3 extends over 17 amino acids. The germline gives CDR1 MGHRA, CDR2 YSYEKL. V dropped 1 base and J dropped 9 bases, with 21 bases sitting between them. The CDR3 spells CASSQATFRDTYQKLFF. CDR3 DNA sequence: TGCGCCAGCAGCCAAGCTACCTTCCGGGACACCTACCAAAAACTGTTTTTT.

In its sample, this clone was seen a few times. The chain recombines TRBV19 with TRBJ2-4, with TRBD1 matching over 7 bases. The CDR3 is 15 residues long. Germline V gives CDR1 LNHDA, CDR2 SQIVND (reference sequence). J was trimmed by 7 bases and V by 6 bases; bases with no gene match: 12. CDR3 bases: TGTGCCAGTAGCCTCCGGGCGAACAGGGGTAACATTCAGTACTTC. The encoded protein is CASSLRANRGNIQYF.

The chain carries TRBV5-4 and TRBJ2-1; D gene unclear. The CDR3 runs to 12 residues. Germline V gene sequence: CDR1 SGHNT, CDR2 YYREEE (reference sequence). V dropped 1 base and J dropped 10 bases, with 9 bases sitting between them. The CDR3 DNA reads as TGTGCCAGCAGCTTGCAGACAACAGAGCAGTTCTTC. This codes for CASSLQTTEQFF.

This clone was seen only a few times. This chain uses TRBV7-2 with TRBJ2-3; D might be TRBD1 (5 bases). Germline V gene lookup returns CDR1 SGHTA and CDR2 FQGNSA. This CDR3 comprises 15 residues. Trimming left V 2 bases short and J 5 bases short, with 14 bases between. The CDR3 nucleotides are TGTGCCAGCAGCTTAACCCCCGCAGGGTTAGATACGCAGTATTTT. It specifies CASSLTPAGLDTQYF.

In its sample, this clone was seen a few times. CDR3 bases: TGTGCCAGCAGTTCCCCGGGGAGTCGGGAGCCCCAGCATTTT. Protein product: CASSSPGSREPQHF. This sequence joins TRBV28 and TRBJ1-5; D gene uncertain. This CDR3 comprises 14 residues. Deletions cut 4 bases from V and 8 bases from J, with 15 bases between. Germline values: CDR1 MDHEN, CDR2 SYDVKM.

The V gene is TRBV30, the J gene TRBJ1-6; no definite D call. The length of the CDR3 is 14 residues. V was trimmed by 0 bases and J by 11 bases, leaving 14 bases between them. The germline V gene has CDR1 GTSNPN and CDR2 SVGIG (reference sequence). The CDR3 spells CAWSVRPGGPPLHF. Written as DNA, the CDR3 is TGTGCCTGGAGTGTAAGGCCAGGTGGGCCACCCCTCCACTTT.

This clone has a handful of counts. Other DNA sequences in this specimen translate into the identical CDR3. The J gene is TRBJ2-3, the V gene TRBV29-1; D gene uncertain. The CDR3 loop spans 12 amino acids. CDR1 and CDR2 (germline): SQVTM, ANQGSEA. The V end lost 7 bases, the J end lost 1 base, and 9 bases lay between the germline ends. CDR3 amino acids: CSANSGTDTQYF. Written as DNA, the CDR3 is TGCAGCGCGAACTCGGGCACAGATACGCAGTATTTT.